This TCR beta chain comes out of a study of T cells after posttransplantation cyclophosphamide. Overall study findings and caveats: TRB overlap between skin or GI tissue T cells and blood was limited. Donor CD8+ memory clones often dominated recipient blood repertoires at later times. After PTCy, TRB diversity resembled that of CNI/methotrexate controls.

Sequenced by immunoSEQ multiplex PCR; TCRdb stores in-frame clones only, minus some. This sample carries 50,000 to 65,000 clones, about 86% of them seen once, and the ten largest clones take 2.8%. V dropped 3 bases and J dropped 10 bases, with 4 bases sitting between them. This CDR3 is 8 amino acids long. Germline V gene sequence: CDR1 DFQATT, CDR2 SNEGSKA (reference sequence). Comment on this clone: As yet, its antigen is unknown.

The genes are TRBV20-1 and TRBJ2-7; D is undetermined. Sequences were obtained from PBMCs. The TCR comes from a man between 25 and 39 years old with a blood cancer, CMV-positive, and with a related stem cell donor. The CDR3 DNA is TGCAGTGCTAGTGGCCAGTACTTC. Amino acids: CSASGQYF.